Listed below are T cell receptor beta chains from one sample, sequenced in a study of metastatic and nonmetastatic thyroid tumors. Using MiXCR, TCRdb re-called clones from the PCR reads. The sample contains about 93,000 clones, about 12% of which appear only once. The source material was blood. These receptors all come from a female donor with papillary thyroid cancer or a benign thyroid nodule (not recorded which). Some clones in this sample may be carry-over from other donors' samples. Both conserved end residues are part of each CDR3. D genes are given only for firm matches. A clone size is listed for some rows: how often the clone was seen (once, few, many), or a class if it is expanded.

abundance	d_gene	v_gene	j_gene	CDR3aa	CDR3nt
many	.	TRBV19	TRBJ1-5	CASSIYYQPQHF	TGTGCCAGTAGTATTTATTATCAGCCCCAGCATTTT
.	.	TRBV6-1	TRBJ1-2	CASSDISTGSGGYTF	TGTGCCAGCAGTGATATCTCTACAGGGTCTGGAGGCTACACCTTC
few	.	TRBV28	TRBJ1-6	CASSLGQTNSPLHF	TGTGCCAGCAGTTTAGGTCAGACTAATTCACCCCTCCACTTT
many	.	TRBV5-1	TRBJ1-1	CASSLKPNTEAFF	TGCGCCAGCAGCTTGAAACCGAACACTGAAGCTTTCTTT
.	.	TRBV20-1	TRBJ2-1	CSARDPGRTRVEFF	TGCAGTGCTAGAGACCCAGGACGGACTCGAGTAGAGTTCTTC
many	.	TRBV10-1	TRBJ2-7	CASSEVPCAEQYF	TGCGCCAGCAGTGAGGTGCCCTGTGCCGAGCAGTACTTC
many	.	TRBV12-3/TRBV12-4	TRBJ1-1	CASSTTENTEAFF	TGTGCCAGCAGTACGACAGAGAACACTGAAGCTTTCTTT
many	TRBD2	TRBV6-2/TRBV6-3	TRBJ2-7	CASSSGTSGSTFYEQYF	TGTGCCAGCAGTTCGGGGACTAGCGGGAGTACGTTTTACGAGCAGTACTTC
many	.	TRBV19	TRBJ1-3	CASSISSPSGNTIYF	TGTGCCAGTAGTATTTCGTCCCCCTCTGGAAACACCATATATTTT
many	.	TRBV6-2/TRBV6-3	TRBJ1-2	CASSDRNYGYTF	TGTGCCAGCAGTGACAGGAACTATGGCTACACCTTC
many	.	TRBV5-4	TRBJ1-2	CASSLDVNYGYTF	TGTGCCAGCAGCTTGGACGTTAACTATGGCTACACCTTC
.	TRBD1	TRBV6-1	TRBJ1-5	CASSEAPGGTQPQHF	TGTGCCAGCAGTGAAGCCCCAGGGGGCACTCAGCCCCAGCATTTT
once	.	TRBV7-2	TRBJ2-7	CASNIEPGIFYEQYF	TGTGCCAGCAACATTGAGCCAGGGATCTTCTACGAGCAGTACTTC
many	.	TRBV18	TRBJ1-1	CASSPEGRNTEAFF	TGTGCCAGCTCACCGGAGGGGCGGAACACTGAAGCTTTCTTT
many	TRBD2	TRBV20-1	TRBJ2-3	CSARVIGAGGWIDTQYF	TGCAGTGCTAGAGTGATAGGAGCGGGAGGGTGGATAGATACGCAGTATTTT
many	.	TRBV6-1	TRBJ2-1	CASSSLGTGRDNEQFF	TGTGCCAGCAGCAGCTTGGGGACTGGCCGGGACAATGAGCAGTTCTTC
.	TRBD2	TRBV11-2	TRBJ2-7	CASSWGGVYEQYF	TGTGCCAGCAGCTGGGGAGGGGTCTACGAGCAGTACTTC
many	.	TRBV7-9	TRBJ1-4	CASSPEGGTNEKLFF	TGTGCCAGCAGCCCAGAGGGGGGCACTAATGAAAAACTGTTTTTT
many	.	TRBV28	TRBJ1-2	CASSLAYLIGRKINYGYTF	TGTGCCAGCAGTTTAGCATACCTTATCGGACGGAAGATTAACTATGGCTACACCTTC
.	.	TRBV19	TRBJ2-1	CASSTQFSEQFF	TGTGCCAGTAGTACCCAGTTCAGCGAGCAGTTCTTC
many	.	TRBV7-2	TRBJ2-7	CASSLVGPEGEQYF	TGTGCCAGCAGCTTAGTCGGACCGGAGGGCGAGCAGTACTTC
.	.	TRBV6-2/TRBV6-3	TRBJ2-7	CASSYEGRPYEQYF	TGTGCCAGCAGTTACGAGGGCCGGCCATACGAGCAGTACTTC
many	.	TRBV30	TRBJ1-1	CAWALTGNTEAFF	TGTGCCTGGGCCCTGACCGGGAACACTGAAGCTTTCTTT
few	TRBD2	TRBV28	TRBJ2-1	CASSWHGGRDSWNEQFF	TGTGCCAGCAGTTGGCACGGCGGGAGAGACTCGTGGAATGAGCAGTTCTTC
many	.	TRBV7-2	TRBJ1-2	CASSLALGPGGYTF	TGTGCCAGCAGCTTAGCGCTAGGACCGGGAGGCTACACCTTC
many	.	TRBV6-2/TRBV6-3	TRBJ2-3	CASSHVRDTQYF	TGTGCCAGCAGCCACGTAAGAGATACGCAGTATTTT